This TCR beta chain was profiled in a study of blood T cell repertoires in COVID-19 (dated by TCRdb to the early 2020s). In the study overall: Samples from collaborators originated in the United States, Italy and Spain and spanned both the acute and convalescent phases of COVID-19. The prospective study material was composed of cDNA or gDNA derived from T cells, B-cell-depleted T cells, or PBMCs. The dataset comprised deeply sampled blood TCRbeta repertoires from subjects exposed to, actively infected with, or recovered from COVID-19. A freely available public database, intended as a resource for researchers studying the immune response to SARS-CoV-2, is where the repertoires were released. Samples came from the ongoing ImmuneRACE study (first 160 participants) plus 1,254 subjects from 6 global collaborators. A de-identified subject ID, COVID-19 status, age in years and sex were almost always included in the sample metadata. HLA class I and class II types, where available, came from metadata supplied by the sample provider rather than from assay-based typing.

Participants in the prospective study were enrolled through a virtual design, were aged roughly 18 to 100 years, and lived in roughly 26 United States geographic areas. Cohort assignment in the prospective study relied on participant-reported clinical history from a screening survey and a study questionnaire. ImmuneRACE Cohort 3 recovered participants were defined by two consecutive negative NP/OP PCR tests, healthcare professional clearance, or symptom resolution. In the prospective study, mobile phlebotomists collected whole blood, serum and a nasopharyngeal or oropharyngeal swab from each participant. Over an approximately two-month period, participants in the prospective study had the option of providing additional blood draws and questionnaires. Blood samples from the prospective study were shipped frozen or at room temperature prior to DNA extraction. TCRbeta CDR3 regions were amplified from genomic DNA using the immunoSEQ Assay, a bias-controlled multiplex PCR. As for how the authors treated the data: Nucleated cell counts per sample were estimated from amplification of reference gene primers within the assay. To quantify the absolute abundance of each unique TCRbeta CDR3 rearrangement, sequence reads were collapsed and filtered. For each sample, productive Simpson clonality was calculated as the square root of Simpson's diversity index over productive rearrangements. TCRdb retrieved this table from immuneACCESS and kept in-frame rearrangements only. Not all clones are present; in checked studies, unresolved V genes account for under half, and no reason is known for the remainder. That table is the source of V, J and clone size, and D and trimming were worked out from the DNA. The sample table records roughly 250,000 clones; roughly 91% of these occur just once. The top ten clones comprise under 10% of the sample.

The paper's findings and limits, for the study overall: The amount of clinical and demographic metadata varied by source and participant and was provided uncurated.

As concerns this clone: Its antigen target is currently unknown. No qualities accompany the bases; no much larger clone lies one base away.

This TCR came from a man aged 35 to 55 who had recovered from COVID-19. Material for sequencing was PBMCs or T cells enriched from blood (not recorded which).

The CDR3: CASSPRLGRGNEKLFF. The nucleotides read TGTGCCAGCAGCCCCAGGTTAGGCAGGGGAAATGAAAAACTGTTTTTT. This chain joins TRBV5-6 to TRBJ1-4; the D region possibly corresponds to TRBD1 (6 bases align). From the germline V gene, CDR1 is SGHDT and CDR2 is YYEEEE. The CDR3 numbers 16 residues from cysteine through phenylalanine. The sequence is cut down to CDR3 DNA, 48 bases in frame from base 1. Deletion took 4 bases off V and 5 bases off J, with a span of 18 bases between the germline ends.